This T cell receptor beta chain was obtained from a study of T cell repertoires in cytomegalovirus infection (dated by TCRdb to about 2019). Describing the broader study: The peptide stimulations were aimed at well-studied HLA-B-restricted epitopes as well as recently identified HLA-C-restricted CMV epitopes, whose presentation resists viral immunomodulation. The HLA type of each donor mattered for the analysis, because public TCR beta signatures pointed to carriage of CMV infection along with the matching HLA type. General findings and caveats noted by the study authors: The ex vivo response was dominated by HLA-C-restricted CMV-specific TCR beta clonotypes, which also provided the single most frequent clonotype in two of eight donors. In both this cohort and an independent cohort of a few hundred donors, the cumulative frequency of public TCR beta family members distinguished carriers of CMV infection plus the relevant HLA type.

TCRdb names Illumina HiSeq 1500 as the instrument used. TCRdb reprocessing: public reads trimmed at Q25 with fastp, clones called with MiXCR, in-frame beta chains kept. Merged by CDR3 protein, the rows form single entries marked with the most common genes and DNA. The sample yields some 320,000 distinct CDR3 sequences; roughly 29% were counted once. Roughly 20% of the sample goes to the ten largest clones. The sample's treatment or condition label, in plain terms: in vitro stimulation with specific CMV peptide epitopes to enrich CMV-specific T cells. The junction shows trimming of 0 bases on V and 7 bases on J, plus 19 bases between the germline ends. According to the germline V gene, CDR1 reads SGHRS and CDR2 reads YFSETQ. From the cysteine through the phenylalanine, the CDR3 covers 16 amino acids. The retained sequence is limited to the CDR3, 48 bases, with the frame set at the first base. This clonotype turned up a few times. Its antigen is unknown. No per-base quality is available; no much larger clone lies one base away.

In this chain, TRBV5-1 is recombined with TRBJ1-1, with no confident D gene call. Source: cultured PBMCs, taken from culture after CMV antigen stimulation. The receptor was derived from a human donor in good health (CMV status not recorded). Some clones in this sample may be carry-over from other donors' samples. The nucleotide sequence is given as TGCGCCAGCAGCTTGGGAATACGAGGGTTTGAGGGTGAAGCTTTCTTT. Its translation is CASSLGIRGFEGEAFF.